A single sample is the source of the 21 T cell receptor beta chains below, sequenced in a study of CD39 and CD103 CD8 tumor-infiltrating T cells. Assay: immunoSEQ multiplex PCR; the TCRdb copy retains only in-frame clones and omits some. This repertoire shows about 15,000 clones, 90% to 95% found once; its top ten account for about 4.5%. The material sequenced was CD8+ T cells sorted from blood. Subset specified: total memory CD8 T cells (CD45RA-CCR7+/-) from blood or uninvolved lymph node. These receptors were collected from a human donor with head and neck squamous cell carcinoma.

The V and J genes are TRBV2 and TRBJ2-7; 8 bases fit TRBD2. The V and J ends lost 1 base and 6 bases, in that order; junction bases with no gene match: 8. CDR1 SNHLY and CDR2 FYNNEI come from the germline V gene. This CDR3 is built from 15 residues. CDR3 DNA: TGTGCCAGCAGTGAAGTAGCGGGGTCCTCCGGCGAGCAGTACTTC. It codes for CASSEVAGSSGEQYF.

The rearrangement links TRBV14 to TRBJ2-7, with D possibly being TRBD2 (7 bases). The CDR3 has 14 residues. Trimming shortened V by 1 base and J by 7 bases, and 14 bases separated the two germline ends. The V gene's germline CDR1 is SGHDN and CDR2 FVKESK. The DNA of the CDR3 is TGTGCCAGCAGCCAAGTATCGCGGGGGCGTGAGCAGTACTTC. Protein: CASSQVSRGREQYF.

J is TRBJ2-1 and V is TRBV19; 10 bases agree with TRBD2. This CDR3 is built from 15 residues. CDR1 and CDR2 from the germline V gene are LNHDA and SQIVND (reference sequence). The junction had 11 bases not matched to a gene; V was cut back by 5 bases and J by 10 bases. The CDR3 sequence is CASSPWTSGNGEQFF. CDR3 sequence (DNA): TGTGCCAGTAGTCCCTGGACTAGCGGTAATGGGGAGCAGTTCTTC. Full variable domain (remainder filled in from reference TRBV19 and TRBJ2-1): DGGITQSPKYLFRKEGQNVTLSCEQNLNHDAMYWYRQDPGQGLRLIYYSQIVNDFQKGDIAEGYSVSREKKESFPLTVTSAQKNPTAFYLCASSPWTSGNGEQFFGPGTRLTVL.

J is TRBJ1-1 and V is TRBV7-8; 9 nucleotides match TRBD1. Germline lookup yields CDR1 SGHVS and CDR2 FQNEAQ. The CDR3 extends over 12 amino acids. The V gene end was trimmed by 2 bases and the J gene end by 9 bases; junction bases not matched to a gene: 1. For the CDR3, the DNA is TGTGCCAGCAGCTTATACAGGGGGCAAGCTTTCTTT. It encodes CASSLYRGQAFF.

This chain links TRBV28 with TRBJ2-5; 9 bases agree with TRBD1. With V trimmed by 5 bases and J by 2 bases, 6 bases remained unmatched. The CDR3 contains 15 residues. In germline, CDR1 is MDHEN, CDR2 SYDVKM. The CDR3 DNA reads TGTGCCAGCAGTGAGACAGGGGGTCAACAAGAGACCCAGTACTTC. It translates to CASSETGGQQETQYF.

This chain uses TRBV30 with TRBJ1-4; TRBD1 might be the D (6 bases). In germline, CDR1 is GTSNPN, CDR2 SVGIG (reference sequence). Trimming stripped 0 bases from V and 7 bases from J, with 12 bases between. The CDR3 runs to 14 residues. CDR3 DNA: TGTGCCTGGAGTGTGGGGGCGCGTGCTGAAAAACTGTTTTTT. Translation: CAWSVGARAEKLFF. Full variable domain (outside the CDR3, taken from reference TRBV30 and TRBJ1-4): SQTIHQWPATLVQPVGSPLSLECTVEGTSNPNLYWYRQAAGRGLQLLFYSVGIGQISSEVPQNLSASRPQDRQFILSSKKLLLSDSGFYLCAWSVGARAEKLFFGSGTQLSVL.

This clone has only one observation. The chain has TRBV11-2 and TRBJ1-2, with a possible D match to TRBD1 (6 bases). CDR3 length: 13 residues. The V and J ends lost 1 base and 7 bases respectively, with 10 bases between them. Germline CDR1 reads SGHAT; CDR2 reads FQNNGV. The CDR3 protein is CASSLGGAPGYTF. In DNA form, the CDR3 reads TGTGCCAGCAGCTTAGGGGGGGCCCCTGGCTACACCTTC.

The V and J genes are TRBV5-1 and TRBJ1-2; a weak D match, TRBD1 (5 bases). V dropped 0 bases and J dropped 6 bases, with 6 bases sitting between them. The CDR3 has 12 amino acids. Germline CDR1 SGHRS, CDR2 YFSETQ. The CDR3 spells CASSLEGHGYTF. The CDR3 DNA reads as TGCGCCAGCAGCTTGGAGGGGCATGGCTACACCTTC.

V is TRBV2 and J is TRBJ2-7; 9 bases line up with TRBD2. The J segment lost 4 bases and the V segment lost 4 bases, leaving 2 bases of the junction unmatched. This CDR3 region has 13 residues. Per germline, CDR1 SNHLY and CDR2 FYNNEI. The CDR3 nucleotides read TGTGCCAGCAGTGGACTAGCGGCATACGAGCAGTACTTC. Translated, it gives CASSGLAAYEQYF.

This chain joins TRBV7-9 and TRBJ2-1, with unresolved D. V gave up 8 bases and J gave up 5 bases, with 13 bases separating them. The CDR3 has 13 residues. CDR1 is SEHNR and CDR2 is FQNEAQ in the germline V gene (reference sequence). The chain's CDR3 is CASRTPPHNEQFF. The CDR3, as DNA: TGTGCCAGCCGTACTCCCCCGCACAATGAGCAGTTCTTC.

This CDR3 reads CASSADGKYTF. For the CDR3, the DNA is TGTGCCAGCAGCGCCGACGGAAAATACACCTTC. The chain is built from TRBV9 and TRBJ1-2; D unclear. The CDR3 spans 11 residues. Per the germline V gene, CDR1 is SGDLS and CDR2 is YYNGEE. V gave up 3 bases and J gave up 11 bases, with 11 bases separating them.

The chain combines TRBV5-1 with TRBJ1-1, with TRBD1 identical over 7 bases. V lost 4 bases and J lost 0; bases outside the gene matches: 6. This CDR3 is built from 15 residues. Germline CDR1 SGHRS, CDR2 YFSETQ. CDR3 bases: TGCGCCAGCAGCCCAGAACAGGGGATGAACACTGAAGCTTTCTTT. Translating it yields CASSPEQGMNTEAFF.

As DNA, the CDR3 is TGTGCCAGCAGCCCGTCGTGGGGACAGGGGTACGAGCAGTACTTC. Amino acid sequence: CASSPSWGQGYEQYF. This chain links TRBV13 with TRBJ2-7; 10 bases are shared with TRBD1. The CDR3 is made up of 15 amino acids. The V and J ends lost 5 bases and 4 bases, in that order; junction bases with no gene match: 8. CDR1 and CDR2 from the germline V gene are PRHDT and FYEKMQ (reference sequence).

This chain joins TRBV19 and TRBJ1-1; TRBD1 matches at 8 bases. The CDR3 is made up of 14 amino acids. V shed 4 bases and J 4 bases; nucleotides not matched to a gene: 5. Germline V gives CDR1 LNHDA, CDR2 SQIVND (reference sequence). The CDR3 here is CASSRTGGSTEAFF. CDR3 in DNA: TGTGCCAGTAGTAGAACAGGGGGGTCCACTGAAGCTTTCTTT.

The chain links TRBV9 to TRBJ2-1; TRBD2 matches at 8 bases. CDR3 length: 16 amino acids. Germline V lookup: CDR1 SGDLS, CDR2 YYNGEE. Trimming took 0 bases from V and 5 from J; bases not matched to a gene: 7. CDR3: CASSVGSSGPNNEQFF. The CDR3, as DNA: TGTGCCAGCAGCGTAGGTTCTAGCGGGCCCAACAATGAGCAGTTCTTC.

The V call is TRBV15, the J call TRBJ1-6, with D unclear. Trimming removed 5 bases from V and 8 bases from J, with 16 bases in between. Germline V lookup: CDR1 LNHNV, CDR2 YYDKDF (reference sequence). There are 15 residues in the CDR3. The CDR3 sequence: CATSPGLGDDSPLHF. CDR3 DNA: TGTGCCACCAGCCCGGGCCTTGGCGATGATTCACCCCTCCACTTT.

The J gene is TRBJ1-1, the V gene TRBV5-1; D gene ambiguous. The CDR3 runs 12 residues. The germline V gene has CDR1 SGHRS and CDR2 YFSETQ. With 10 bases removed from V and 11 bases from J, the gap between germline ends came to 21 bases. The CDR3 here is CACLLTGIEAFF. The CDR3 coding sequence is TGCGCCTGCCTCCTGACGGGGATTGAGGCTTTCTTT.

The chain joins TRBV5-1 to TRBJ2-4, with D perhaps matching TRBD2 (5 bases). The germline V gene has CDR1 SGHRS and CDR2 YFSETQ. V was clipped by 1 base and J by 3 bases, with 14 bases between them. CDR3 size: 16 residues. CDR3: CASSLSGIGVKNIQYF. In nucleotides, the CDR3 is TGCGCCAGCAGCTTGTCGGGGATTGGGGTCAAAAACATTCAGTACTTC.

The rearrangement joins TRBV11-2 to TRBJ1-4, with D tentatively TRBD1 (5 bases). V lost 4 bases and J lost 4, with 16 bases in between. Germline V lookup: CDR1 SGHAT, CDR2 FQNNGV. The CDR3 sequence is 16 residues long. The CDR3 here is CASSSILGLNNEKLFF. The CDR3 coding sequence is TGTGCCAGCAGCTCGATTCTGGGACTGAATAATGAAAAACTGTTTTTT.

This clone appeared once. The rearrangement links TRBV4-1 to TRBJ2-1, with a weak D call TRBD2 (6 bases). The V and J ends lost 3 bases and 10 bases respectively, with 13 bases between them. CDR1 is MGHRA, CDR2 YSYEKL, per germline. CDR3 length: 13 amino acids. The CDR3 DNA follows: TGCGCCAGCAGCCATTACGGGACTTCGGAGCAGTTCTTC. It encodes CASSHYGTSEQFF.

CDR3 sequence reads: CASGVLNTGELFF. The CDR3 DNA sequence: TGTGCCAGCGGTGTTTTGAACACCGGGGAGCTGTTTTTT. The rearrangement links TRBV27 to TRBJ2-2; no clear D gene. This CDR3 is built from 13 residues. V was pared by 8 bases and J by 1 base, with 8 bases between. Germline CDR1 and CDR2: MNHEY and SMNVEV (reference sequence).